The sequence of this TCR beta chain was determined in a study of T cell repertoires in cytomegalovirus infection. Across the whole study: Indications of both CMV infection and matching HLA type were provided by public TCR beta signatures.

The V gene lost 1 base and the J gene lost 5 bases, with 11 bases spanning the gap. The CDR3 runs to 15 residues. Germline lookup yields CDR1 SGHVS and CDR2 FNYEAQ. TCRdb analysed the reads with MiXCR anew, one entry per CDR3 protein. In the table there are roughly 920,000 distinct CDR3 sequences, around 32% of which are singletons. This clonotype was observed a handful of times. Its antigen is unknown. The TCR was taken from a human donor in good health (CMV status not recorded). Some clones in this sample may be carry-over from other donors' samples. The material sequenced was cultured CD8+ T cells from PBMCs, taken from culture after CMV antigen stimulation. V usage is TRBV7-6 and J usage is TRBJ2-2, with a tentative D call TRBD1 (5 bases). As DNA, the CDR3 is TGTGCCAGCAGCTTAGTTCCAGGGCGGACCGGGGAGCTGTTTTTT. Translating it yields CASSLVPGRTGELFF.